This T cell receptor (beta chain) comes out of a study of beta chain features in type 1 diabetes. V dropped 5 bases and J dropped 5; count of bases not matched to a gene: 9. CDR1 is SGHVS and CDR2 is FQNEAQ in the germline V gene. The CDR3 totals 16 residues. Sequencing targeted expressed TCRB transcripts, as all isolated RNA had been reverse transcribed. Produced via immunoSEQ multiplex PCR; TCRdb's table is partial and in-frame only. The sample holds about 15,000 clones, around two thirds seen once. Whole-study findings and limits: In all four CD4+ subsets, TCRB CDR3 length was significantly, moderately reduced in type 1 diabetes.

Comments on this clone: Its antigen is not identified.

The receptor's source is a man aged 25-45 years with type 1 diabetes. Material: Tregs from blood. This chain connects TRBV7-8 to TRBJ1-5; TRBD1 matches at 10 bases. The CDR3 nucleotides read TGTGCCAGCAGCAAAACGGGACAGGGGAGGGATCAGCCCCAGCATTTT. The encoded protein is CASSKTGQGRDQPQHF.